The 15 T cell receptor beta chains given below trace back to one sample, sequenced in a study of CD8 T cells in ankylosing spondylitis. One entry per CDR3 protein results from TCRdb running MiXCR on the 5' RACE reads. The sample has 250,000 or so distinct CDR3 sequences; 15% to 20% are singletons. Sequencing was done on a sample of blood, either unsorted or a sorted T cell fraction (not recorded which). The receptors originated from a male donor with ankylosing spondylitis or in good health (not recorded which).

This clonotype was detected a few times. The J gene is TRBJ2-2, the V gene TRBV7-6, with 7 bases aligning to TRBD1. Germline V CDR1 and CDR2: SGHVS, FNYEAQ. The CDR3 length is 16 residues. The V and J ends lost 5 bases and 0 bases, in that order; junction bases with no gene match: 6. The CDR3 coding sequence is TGTGCCAGCAGCACGGGACAGTACTCGAACACCGGGGAGCTGTTTTTT. Its protein is CASSTGQYSNTGELFF.

The chain uses TRBV6-5 and TRBJ2-7; TRBD1 agrees at 11 bases. The CDR3 runs to 15 residues. Germline V gives CDR1 MNHEY, CDR2 SVGAGI. The junction had 7 bases not matched to a gene; V was cut back by 2 bases and J by 7 bases. DNA of the CDR3: TGTGCCAGCAGTTACACTGGACAGGGGGCGGGGGAGCAGTACTTC. It translates to CASSYTGQGAGEQYF.

The chain carries TRBV6-5 and TRBJ2-1, with unresolved D. Germline CDR1 MNHEY, CDR2 SVGAGI. Trimming removed 0 bases from V and 5 bases from J, with 8 bases in between. The CDR3 totals 14 residues. The DNA of the CDR3 is TGTGCCAGCAGTTACTCAGGGCAGGACAATGAGCAGTTCTTC. This translates into CASSYSGQDNEQFF.

The chain has TRBV2 and TRBJ2-1; no firm D call. The CDR3 spans 12 residues. The V end lost 2 bases, the J end lost 7 bases, and 6 bases lay between the germline ends. Germline CDR1 is SNHLY and CDR2 is FYNNEI. The CDR3 sequence: CASSESRNEQFF. The CDR3 DNA reads as TGTGCCAGCAGTGAAAGTCGTAATGAGCAGTTCTTC.

This clonotype was found a few times. This chain joins TRBV20-1 and TRBJ2-1; no clear D gene. This CDR3 region has 14 residues. V was trimmed by 0 bases and J by 9 bases, leaving 15 bases between them. Germline CDR1 reads DFQATT; CDR2 reads SNEGSKA (reference sequence). CDR3 nucleotide sequence: TGCAGTGCTAGAGATTTTATGGCCACGGTTGAGCAGTTCTTC. Protein sequence: CSARDFMATVEQFF.

The chain combines TRBV27 with TRBJ2-3; D may match TRBD1 or TRBD2 (5 bases each). Germline-derived CDR1 and CDR2 are MNHEY and SMNVEV (reference sequence). V shed 3 bases and J shed 4 bases, with 20 bases lying between them. The CDR3 runs 17 residues. The CDR3 region has the DNA TGTGCCAGCAGTTTCCTCCCCGGCCGGCGAGGGGCAGATACGCAGTATTTT. Protein: CASSFLPGRRGADTQYF.

The chain recombines TRBV6-2 or TRBV6-3 with TRBJ2-1, with a tentative D call TRBD1 (6 bases). V gave up 6 bases and J gave up 6 bases, with 15 bases separating them. Per the germline V gene, CDR1 is MNHEY and CDR2 is SVGEGT. The CDR3 runs to 14 residues. CDR3: CASSHDRWGNEQFF. Here the CDR3 DNA reads TGTGCCAGCAGCCATGACAGGTGGGGCAATGAGCAGTTCTTC.

J is TRBJ2-1 and V is TRBV12-3 or TRBV12-4; 7 bases line up with TRBD1. The J segment lost 0 bases and the V segment lost 7 bases, leaving 6 bases of the junction unmatched. CDR3 length: 15 amino acids. This chain's CDR3 is CASTSTGSSYNEQFF. Here the CDR3 DNA reads TGTGCCAGCACCTCGACAGGGAGCTCCTACAATGAGCAGTTCTTC.

This clonotype appeared many times. The rearrangement links TRBV9 to TRBJ1-2; D remains ambiguous. V gave up 0 bases and J gave up 2 bases, with 11 bases separating them. Germline values: CDR1 SGDLS, CDR2 YYNGEE. This CDR3 contains 15 residues. CDR3 in amino acids: CASSVAQAENYGYTF. In nucleotides, the CDR3 is TGTGCCAGCAGCGTAGCGCAGGCCGAGAACTATGGCTACACCTTC.

This clonotype appeared many times. V gene TRBV7-9 combines with J gene TRBJ2-7, with TRBD2 matching 13 bases. This CDR3 has 14 residues. J lost 6 bases, V lost 3 bases, and 2 bases had no gene match. In germline, CDR1 is SEHNR, CDR2 FQNEAQ (reference sequence). In nucleotides, the CDR3 is TGTGCCAGCAGCTTCGGACTAGCGGGAGCCGAGCAGTACTTC. Protein: CASSFGLAGAEQYF.

The chain recombines TRBV4-1 with TRBJ2-2; 9 bases are a match to TRBD2. V trimming: 1 base; J trimming: 7 bases; junction bases outside the gene matches: 13. CDR1 MGHRA and CDR2 YSYEKL come from the germline V gene. The CDR3 contains 18 residues. CDR3 nucleotide sequence: TGCGCCAGCAGCCAAGTCGGAGTTAGCGGGAGAAGGGACGGGGAGCTGTTTTTT. Its translation: CASSQVGVSGRRDGELFF.

The chain employs TRBV29-1 and TRBJ2-7; D is tentatively TRBD1 or TRBD2 (5 bases each). V lost 5 bases, J lost 2 bases, and 10 bases lay in between. CDR1 and CDR2 (germline): SQVTM, ANQGSEA. This CDR3 is 12 amino acids long. CDR3 sequence reads: CSVRDGTYEQYF. CDR3 DNA sequence: TGCAGCGTTCGGGACGGGACCTACGAGCAGTACTTC.

CDR3 loop: CASSLTPGHQKETQYF. The CDR3 DNA follows: TGTGCCAGCAGCCTAACGCCGGGACACCAGAAAGAGACCCAGTACTTC. V is TRBV3-1 and J is TRBJ2-5; the D gene is possibly TRBD1 (6 bases). Per germline, CDR1 LGHDT and CDR2 YNNKEL (reference sequence). CDR3 size: 16 residues. V was trimmed by 4 bases and J by 3 bases, leaving 18 bases between them.

The sample holds a few counts of this clonotype. The J gene is TRBJ2-2, the V gene TRBV7-6; D unresolved. Trimming left V 1 base short and J 5 bases short, with 5 bases between. In germline, CDR1 is SGHVS, CDR2 FNYEAQ. This CDR3 region has 13 residues. CDR3 DNA: TGTGCCAGCAGCTTAGATGGTACCGGGGAGCTGTTTTTT. This encodes CASSLDGTGELFF. The entire variable domain, with the rest obtained from reference TRBV7-6 and TRBJ2-2, is as follows: GAGVSQSPRYKVTKRGQDVALRCDPISGHVSLYWYRQALGQGPEFLTYFNYEAQQDKSGLPNDRFSAERPEGSISTLTIQRTEQRDSAMYRCASSLDGTGELFFGEGSRLTVL.

The chain employs TRBV5-1 and TRBJ2-3; TRBD2 matches at 8 bases. Germline loops: CDR1 SGHRS, CDR2 YFSETQ. Unmatched junction bases numbered 14, after V lost 3 bases and J lost 5 bases. The CDR3 consists of 17 residues. The CDR3 sequence: CASSYGLAGGFQDTQYF. CDR3 sequence (DNA): TGCGCCAGCAGCTACGGACTAGCTGGGGGATTTCAAGATACGCAGTATTTT. Full variable domain (remainder filled in from reference TRBV5-1 and TRBJ2-3): KAGVTQTPRYLIKTRGQQVTLSCSPISGHRSVSWYQQTPGQGLQFLFEYFSETQRNKGNFPGRFSGRQFSNSRSEMNVSTLELGDSALYLCASSYGLAGGFQDTQYFGPGTRLTVL.